Below, 21 T cell receptor beta chains from the same sample are listed, as sequenced in a study of CD8+ T cells in alopecia areata. Alopecia areata patients had lesional scalp punch biopsies and peripheral blood taken from them. The authors extracted RNA and reverse transcribed it into cDNA as the sequencing template. TCRdb keeps only in-frame clones here, not all; method: immunoSEQ multiplex PCR. The sample gives about 12,000 clones, around 50% of which show up once; under 15% is in the top ten. The source material was skin. Receptor source: a human donor with alopecia areata.

The V call is TRBV27, the J call TRBJ2-3; D is possibly TRBD2 (7 bases). CDR3 length: 15 amino acids. The V end was cut by 6 bases, the J end by 6 bases, with 19 bases between. Germline V gene data show CDR1 as MNHEY and CDR2 as SMNVEV (reference sequence). The CDR3 DNA sequence: TGTGCCAGCAGACTCGGGGGGCAGACGGTGGATACGCAGTATTTT. Amino acids: CASRLGGQTVDTQYF.

This clone was counted only a few times. The chain couples TRBV19 to TRBJ2-7; D possibly matches TRBD1 or TRBD2 (5 bases each). The V gene's germline CDR1 is LNHDA and CDR2 SQIVND (reference sequence). The CDR3 extends over 14 amino acids. V was trimmed by 3 bases and J by 2 bases, leaving 11 bases between them. CDR3 coding DNA: TGTGCCAGTAGTATCGGGACCCAAACCTACGAGCAGTACTTC. This encodes CASSIGTQTYEQYF.

This clone showed up just a few times. The chain couples TRBV2 to TRBJ2-1; 7 bases are shared with TRBD2. The CDR3 totals 16 residues. CDR1 is SNHLY, CDR2 FYNNEI, per germline. Losses at the gene ends were 6 bases for V and 5 bases for J; bases not matched to a gene: 13. CDR3 loop: CASRGRGGRENNEQFF. The DNA of the CDR3 is TGTGCCAGCAGGGGGCGGGGCGGGAGAGAAAACAATGAGCAGTTCTTC.

The chain recombines TRBV27 with TRBJ1-4; D is unresolved. Trimming pared 0 bases from V and 4 bases from J, leaving 6 bases between. CDR1 is MNHEY and CDR2 is SMNVEV in the germline V gene (reference sequence). The CDR3 length is 14 residues. CDR3 coding DNA: TGTGCCAGCAGTTTATCCTATCGTAATGAAAAACTGTTTTTT. It specifies CASSLSYRNEKLFF.

The chain couples TRBV30 to TRBJ1-4, with 9 positions matching TRBD1. V lost 8 bases, J lost 6 bases, and 10 bases stayed unmatched. The CDR3 has 14 residues. Germline-derived CDR1 and CDR2 are GTSNPN and SVGIG (reference sequence). CDR3 region: CAGSSRDRDEKLFF. CDR3 DNA: TGTGCCGGAAGCTCCCGGGACAGGGATGAAAAACTGTTTTTT.

The chain uses TRBV6-6 and TRBJ1-5; D is uncertain. Germline V gene sequence: CDR1 MNHNY, CDR2 SVGAGI (reference sequence). CDR3 length equals 14 residues. The V and J ends lost 0 bases and 7 bases respectively, with 10 bases between them. The CDR3 DNA is TGTGCCAGCAGTTACTCAGGGCTGAGCCAGCCCCAGCATTTT. Translating gives CASSYSGLSQPQHF.

The chain employs TRBV7-9 and TRBJ2-2, with D unresolved. CDR3 length: 15 residues. With 5 bases removed from V and 4 bases from J, the gap between germline ends came to 14 bases. Germline V lookup: CDR1 SEHNR, CDR2 FQNEAQ (reference sequence). The CDR3 sequence: CASSVQKSGTGELFF. CDR3 coding DNA: TGTGCCAGCAGCGTCCAAAAGTCGGGCACCGGGGAGCTGTTTTTT. Complete variable domain (other parts from reference TRBV7-9 and TRBJ2-2): DTGVSQNPRHKITKRGQNVTFRCDPISEHNRLYWYRQTLGQGPEFLTYFQNEAQLEKSRLLSDRFSAERPKGSFSTLEIQRTEQGDSAMYLCASSVQKSGTGELFFGEGSRLTVL.

Comments on this clone: This clone may be a read error of a much larger clone one base away. V is TRBV2 and J is TRBJ2-7, with a possible D match to TRBD1 (6 bases). Germline CDR1 reads SNHLY; CDR2 reads FYNNEI. V lost 4 bases and J lost 5, with 6 bases in between. This CDR3 has 11 residues. The DNA of the CDR3 is TGTGCCAGCAGTGGGGGGCACGAGCAGTACTTC. Protein: CASSGGHEQYF.

CDR3 in amino acids: CASLRQRGSGNTIYF. The CDR3, as DNA: TGTGCCAGTTTACGACAGAGGGGCTCTGGAAACACCATATATTTT. V gene TRBV27 combines with J gene TRBJ1-3; weak D call: TRBD1 (5 bases). Germline V CDR1 and CDR2: MNHEY, SMNVEV (reference sequence). The CDR3 consists of 15 residues. Trimming cost V 9 bases and J 0 bases, with 15 bases left between them.

The chain carries TRBV11-2 and TRBJ1-4; tentative D call: TRBD1 (5 bases). The CDR3 length is 15 residues. Germline values: CDR1 SGHAT, CDR2 FQNNGV. The ends were cut back, 0 bases at V and 6 bases at J, with 11 bases in the middle. The CDR3 nucleotides are TGTGCCAGCAGCTTAGAGGCAGGGAGGTATGAAAAACTGTTTTTT. This sequence encodes CASSLEAGRYEKLFF.

This clone was picked up one time. V gene TRBV29-1 combines with J gene TRBJ1-2; perhaps TRBD1 as D (6 bases). With 8 bases removed from V and 10 bases from J, the gap between germline ends came to 17 bases. This CDR3 region has 11 residues. The V gene's germline CDR1 is SQVTM and CDR2 ANQGSEA. CDR3 DNA sequence: TGCAGCCTAACTCGACAGGCGGACTACACCTTC. Its translation is CSLTRQADYTF.

The chain employs TRBV27 and TRBJ2-1; D gene uncertain. This CDR3 has 15 residues. Germline V gene data show CDR1 as MNHEY and CDR2 as SMNVEV (reference sequence). The V gene lost 3 bases and the J gene lost 6 bases, with 15 bases spanning the gap. The CDR3 DNA follows: TGTGCCAGCAGTTTTGGTCAGACGTCTGGCAATGAGCAGTTCTTC. Encoded protein: CASSFGQTSGNEQFF.

This clone showed up just a few times. The chain combines TRBV6-5 with TRBJ1-2; no reliable D call. V was cut by 0 bases and J by 8 bases, with 13 bases left in between. Germline assignment: CDR1 MNHEY and CDR2 SVGAGI. The CDR3 covers 14 residues. CDR3 DNA sequence: TGTGCCAGCAGTTACTCGGTCGGAGGGCGCGGCTACACCTTC. It encodes CASSYSVGGRGYTF.

The chain has TRBV7-6 and TRBJ2-2; 7 nucleotides line up with TRBD2. The CDR3 consists of 16 residues. Per germline, CDR1 SGHVS and CDR2 FNYEAQ. Trimming took 5 bases from V and 4 from J; bases not matched to a gene: 10. The CDR3 nucleotides are TGTGCCAGCAGCCCCCCATGGGGGGGAAGCACCGGGGAGCTGTTTTTT. It codes for CASSPPWGGSTGELFF.

V is TRBV6-5 and J is TRBJ1-2; 8 bases fit TRBD1. The CDR3 is made up of 14 amino acids. Germline CDR1 reads MNHEY; CDR2 reads SVGAGI. Trimming removed 3 bases from V and 8 bases from J; junction bases left unmatched: 8. The DNA of the CDR3 is TGTGCCAGCAGTTATAGGACAGGGACCGGCGGCTACACCTTC. It codes for CASSYRTGTGGYTF.

The chain couples TRBV6-1 to TRBJ2-1, with a tentative D call TRBD2 (5 bases). This CDR3 has 14 amino acids. Germline assignment: CDR1 MNHNS and CDR2 SASEGT. Trimming pared 4 bases from V and 15 bases from J, leaving 22 bases between. The CDR3 here is CASSGPGADLTLFF. The CDR3 bases are TGTGCCAGCAGTGGTCCTGGAGCGGACCTAACGTTGTTCTTC.

The chain employs TRBV18 and TRBJ1-5; the match to TRBD1 covers 9 bases. J gave up 4 bases and V 3 bases, and 1 base lay outside the gene matches. Germline CDR1 reads KGHSH; CDR2 reads LQKENI. This CDR3 is 14 amino acids long. The CDR3 loop reads CASSPTGGNQPQHF. The DNA of the CDR3 is TGTGCCAGCTCACCGACAGGGGGGAATCAGCCCCAGCATTTT.

This clone was picked up a small number of times. The V gene is TRBV6-6, the J gene TRBJ1-6, with D possibly TRBD1 on 6 matching bases. CDR1 and CDR2 from the germline V gene are MNHNY and SVGAGI (reference sequence). The CDR3 totals 15 residues. Trimming took off 4 bases at V and 10 bases at J, with 17 bases between the two ends. CDR3 protein: CASSSRVHQGSPLHF. The CDR3 nucleotides are TGTGCCAGCAGTTCGCGAGTGCATCAGGGGTCACCCCTCCACTTT.

This clone is labeled as medium-sized. The V call is TRBV28, the J call TRBJ2-1, with 10 bases matching TRBD1. CDR3 length: 18 amino acids. In germline, CDR1 is MDHEN, CDR2 SYDVKM. V dropped 3 bases and J dropped 8; count of bases not matched to a gene: 16. CDR3 sequence reads: CASSFPPPGQGSVDEQFF. The CDR3 DNA follows: TGTGCCAGCAGTTTTCCCCCCCCGGGACAGGGGAGTGTCGATGAGCAGTTCTTC.

The V call is TRBV5-6, the J call TRBJ2-7, with D perhaps given as TRBD1 or TRBD2 (5 bases each). The germline gives CDR1 SGHDT, CDR2 YYEEEE. Trimming removed 2 bases at V and 5 bases at J, with 11 bases between. The CDR3 runs to 13 residues. The CDR3 bases are TGTGCCAGCAGCTTCACCGGGACCCACGAGCAGTACTTC. Residues: CASSFTGTHEQYF.

The chain joins TRBV5-6 to TRBJ2-2; D might be TRBD1 (6 bases). This CDR3 is 15 amino acids long. Per germline, CDR1 SGHDT and CDR2 YYEEEE. The V and J ends lost 1 base and 3 bases respectively, with 10 bases between them. The CDR3 region is CASSLSGEYTGELFF. The CDR3 region has the DNA TGTGCCAGCAGCTTGTCAGGGGAATACACCGGGGAGCTGTTTTTT.